This entry lists 28 T cell receptor beta chains sequenced from one sample in a study of blood T cell repertoires in COVID-19. TCRdb's table, derived via immunoSEQ multiplex PCR, lists solely in-frame clones and lacks some. The data show roughly 670,000 clones, around 89% seen once. Sequencing was carried out using peripheral blood. These receptors originate from a woman aged 18-29 years with acute or convalescent COVID-19.

This chain uses TRBV5-1 with TRBJ2-3; D may be TRBD1 (6 bases). Per germline, CDR1 SGHRS and CDR2 YFSETQ. The CDR3 sequence is 15 residues long. V shed 4 bases and J shed 2 bases, with 14 bases lying between them. CDR3 in amino acids: CASSPGGGLTDTQYF. DNA of the CDR3: TGCGCCAGCAGCCCGGGTGGGGGCCTCACAGATACGCAGTATTTT.

The rearrangement joins TRBV2 to TRBJ2-7; perhaps TRBD2 as D (6 bases). Germline V gene data show CDR1 as SNHLY and CDR2 as FYNNEI. There are 15 residues in the CDR3. Trimming pared 7 bases from V and 7 bases from J, leaving 23 bases between. CDR3 sequence (DNA): TGTGCCAGCACTTTGGGACTCCAGGGTCTACGGGAGCAGTACTTC. Amino acids: CASTLGLQGLREQYF.

This sequence joins TRBV2 and TRBJ1-5, with unresolved D. CDR1 is SNHLY, CDR2 FYNNEI, per germline. The CDR3 has 15 amino acids. Trimming stripped 11 bases from V and 6 bases from J, with 23 bases between. As DNA, the CDR3 is TGTGCCTCCAGAGGTCTCGGGAGGGTTGTTCAGCCCCAGCATTTT. Encoded protein: CASRGLGRVVQPQHF. The full variable domain, completed using reference TRBV2 and TRBJ1-5, is EPEVTQTPSHQVTQMGQEVILRCVPISNHLYFYWYRQILGQKVEFLVSFYNNEISEKSEIFDDQFSVERPDGSNFTLKIRSTKLEDSAMYFCASRGLGRVVQPQHFGDGTRLSIL.

The V call is TRBV13, the J call TRBJ2-3; D might be TRBD2 (5 bases). Trimming left V 5 bases short and J 1 base short, with 10 bases between. CDR1 is PRHDT, CDR2 FYEKMQ, per germline (reference sequence). The CDR3 has 14 residues. The CDR3 loop reads CASSPGSGTDTQYF. DNA of the CDR3: TGTGCCAGCAGCCCGGGGTCTGGCACAGATACGCAGTATTTT.

The gene calls are TRBV5-1 and TRBJ2-7, with 15 bases fitting TRBD2. J lost 1 base, V lost 4 bases, and 12 bases had no gene match. Germline V gene sequence: CDR1 SGHRS, CDR2 YFSETQ. The CDR3 contains 19 residues. The CDR3 reads CASSAQGGLAGGPSYEQYF. As DNA, the CDR3 is TGCGCCAGCAGCGCACAAGGAGGACTAGCGGGGGGGCCATCCTACGAGCAGTACTTC.

The rearrangement joins TRBV30 to TRBJ1-1; D might be TRBD1 (6 bases). The CDR3 length is 15 residues. Trimming took off 1 base at V and 0 bases at J, with 12 bases between the two ends. The germline V gene has CDR1 GTSNPN and CDR2 SVGIG (reference sequence). The DNA of the CDR3 is TGTGCCTGGAGTGAGGGGGGGTTCATGAACACTGAAGCTTTCTTT. Translating gives CAWSEGGFMNTEAFF.

The chain couples TRBV9 to TRBJ2-3; D gene unclear. The CDR3 has 13 amino acids. V lost 7 bases and J lost 0, with 9 bases in between. Germline assignment: CDR1 SGDLS and CDR2 YYNGEE. DNA of the CDR3: TGTGCCAGCCGTCCCCTTAGCACAGATACGCAGTATTTT. Amino acids: CASRPLSTDTQYF.

The sample holds one count of this clone. The chain couples TRBV30 to TRBJ2-6, with unresolved D. V gave up 0 bases and J gave up 0 bases, with 6 bases separating them. The length of the CDR3 is 15 residues. Germline V CDR1 and CDR2: GTSNPN, SVGIG (reference sequence). This CDR3 reads CAWSVTVSGANVLTF. In DNA, the CDR3 is TGTGCCTGGAGTGTTACAGTCTCTGGGGCCAACGTCCTGACTTTC.

The J gene is TRBJ1-2, the V gene TRBV6-1; D is perhaps TRBD1 (6 bases). The germline CDR1 and CDR2 sequences are MNHNS and SASEGT. This CDR3 region has 14 residues. Trimming cost V 3 bases and J 4 bases, with 12 bases left between them. The CDR3 region is CASSDGRGSYGYTF. As DNA, the CDR3 is TGTGCCAGCAGTGATGGCAGGGGCTCCTATGGCTACACCTTC.

The V and J genes are TRBV30 and TRBJ2-1; a weak D match, TRBD2 (5 bases). Germline CDR1 reads GTSNPN; CDR2 reads SVGIG (reference sequence). V was trimmed by 5 bases and J by 0 bases, leaving 11 bases between them. The CDR3 runs 14 residues. The CDR3 spells CAWDRGSSYNEQFF. The DNA for the CDR3 is TGTGCCTGGGATAGAGGGAGCTCCTACAATGAGCAGTTCTTC.

The chain is built from TRBV5-1 and TRBJ1-6, with TRBD1 matching over 9 bases. The trim removed 0 bases at V and 7 bases at J, leaving 5 bases unmatched. CDR1 and CDR2 (germline): SGHRS, YFSETQ. The CDR3 loop spans 16 amino acids. In DNA form, the CDR3 reads TGCGCCAGCAGCTTGGAATGGACAGGGGCGAATTCACCCCTCCACTTT. Protein product: CASSLEWTGANSPLHF.

V usage is TRBV6-4 and J usage is TRBJ2-1; D unclear. V gave up 3 bases and J gave up 3 bases, with 9 bases separating them. CDR3 length: 14 amino acids. CDR1 MRHNA and CDR2 SNTAGT come from the germline V gene. The CDR3 protein is CASSEKLGYNEQFF. CDR3 nucleotides: TGTGCCAGCAGTGAGAAGCTCGGCTACAATGAGCAGTTCTTC.

For the CDR3, the DNA is TGTGCCACCAGTGATTTGCAAGGGTCGCGGGGGCTGTTTTTT. Amino acids: CATSDLQGSRGLFF. The chain carries TRBV24-1 and TRBJ2-2; D possibly corresponds to TRBD2 (6 bases). CDR3 size: 14 residues. From germline, CDR1 is KGHDR and CDR2 SFDVKD. Trimming cost V 0 bases and J 13 bases, with 14 bases left between them.

This clone was recorded once. The rearrangement joins TRBV19 to TRBJ1-5, with 9 bases that match TRBD1. The CDR3 runs to 15 residues. Germline V gives CDR1 LNHDA, CDR2 SQIVND (reference sequence). V trimming: 3 bases; J trimming: 4 bases; junction bases outside the gene matches: 4. The CDR3 sequence: CASSMGQGWNQPQHF. The CDR3 bases are TGTGCCAGTAGTATGGGACAGGGCTGGAATCAGCCCCAGCATTTT.

V usage is TRBV6-4 and J usage is TRBJ1-6; 11 bases agree with TRBD1. The V gene's germline CDR1 is MRHNA and CDR2 SNTAGT. The CDR3 runs to 15 residues. V trimming: 6 bases; J trimming: 9 bases; junction bases outside the gene matches: 7. CDR3 DNA sequence: TGTGCCAGCAGCCCTTCCGGACAGGGGGCTTCACCCCTCCACTTT. Amino acids: CASSPSGQGASPLHF.

Comments on this clone: At one of its ends the junction is not consistent with the germline gene, which may arise from a read error. This sequence joins TRBV7-3 and TRBJ1-6; no clear D. This CDR3 is 13 amino acids long. Germline V gives CDR1 SGHTA, CDR2 FQGTGA. This CDR3 reads CASSLTPEAPLHF. CDR3 nucleotide sequence: TGTGCCAGCAGCCTAACCCCCGAGGCACCCCTCCACTTT.

The chain joins TRBV6-2 or TRBV6-3 to TRBJ2-7; weak D call: TRBD1 (6 bases). The CDR3 covers 15 residues. The V and J ends lost 5 bases and 3 bases respectively, with 17 bases between them. Germline loops: CDR1 MNHEY, CDR2 SVGEGT. CDR3 protein: CASSPHPDSHYEQYF. Written as DNA, the CDR3 is TGTGCCAGCAGTCCCCACCCGGACAGTCACTACGAGCAGTACTTC.

This sequence joins TRBV6-2 or TRBV6-3 and TRBJ2-1; 8 bases are a match to TRBD1. This CDR3 contains 16 residues. Looked up from germline, CDR1 is MNHEY and CDR2 is SVGEGT. V dropped 5 bases and J dropped 0; count of bases not matched to a gene: 6. The CDR3 spells CASSRTGYSSYNEQFF. The CDR3 bases are TGTGCCAGCAGTCGGACAGGGTACTCCTCCTACAATGAGCAGTTCTTC.

This CDR3 is CAWSISGNQPQHF. The CDR3 DNA reads as TGTGCCTGGAGTATTTCAGGGAATCAGCCCCAGCATTTT. The chain recombines TRBV30 with TRBJ1-5, with a possible D match to TRBD1 (5 bases). Germline CDR1 reads GTSNPN; CDR2 reads SVGIG (reference sequence). CDR3 length: 13 residues. The V end lost 2 bases, the J end lost 4 bases, and 9 bases lay between the germline ends. The full variable domain, rest sourced from reference TRBV30 and TRBJ1-5, is SQTIHQWPATLVQPVGSPLSLECTVEGTSNPNLYWYRQAAGRGLQLLFYSVGIGQISSEVPQNLSASRPQDRQFILSSKKLLLSDSGFYLCAWSISGNQPQHFGDGTRLSIL.

The gene calls are TRBV5-4 and TRBJ2-2; 7 bases map to TRBD1. The CDR3 consists of 15 residues. Germline lookup yields CDR1 SGHNT and CDR2 YYREEE (reference sequence). Trimming took 1 base from V and 4 from J; bases not matched to a gene: 4. CDR3 region: CASSLFAGGTGELFF. The CDR3 DNA is TGTGCCAGCAGCTTGTTCGCAGGGGGCACCGGGGAGCTGTTTTTT.

This clone was detected a few times. V and J are TRBV9 and TRBJ2-2; 12 bases are shared with TRBD1. V dropped 4 bases and J dropped 4; count of bases not matched to a gene: 5. Germline CDR1 is SGDLS and CDR2 is YYNGEE. The CDR3 runs 16 residues. CDR3 nucleotide sequence: TGTGCCAGCAGCCCGGGACAGGGGGCGCTCACCGGGGAGCTGTTTTTT. Protein product: CASSPGQGALTGELFF.

The V call is TRBV5-4, the J call TRBJ2-7; 7 nucleotides agree with TRBD2. Trimming removed 4 bases from V and 3 bases from J; junction bases left unmatched: 10. The CDR3 consists of 15 residues. The V gene's germline CDR1 is SGHNT and CDR2 YYREEE (reference sequence). The CDR3 DNA follows: TGTGCCAGCAGCCCCCTGGGGGGGACCAACTACGAGCAGTACTTC. It yields the protein CASSPLGGTNYEQYF.

The rearrangement links TRBV4-1 to TRBJ2-5, with D possibly TRBD2 on 5 matching bases. This CDR3 has 14 residues. In germline, CDR1 is MGHRA, CDR2 YSYEKL. V dropped 1 base and J dropped 6 bases, with 12 bases sitting between them. The CDR3 loop reads CASSQGLGEKTQYF. The CDR3 coding sequence is TGCGCCAGCAGCCAAGGTCTGGGAGAGAAGACCCAGTACTTC.

The gene calls are TRBV5-3 and TRBJ2-7; TRBD2 agrees at 8 bases. Being an ORF, TRBV5-3 has a function that is uncertain. The CDR3 has 16 amino acids. The J segment lost 3 bases and the V segment lost 4 bases, leaving 12 bases of the junction unmatched. The CDR3 nucleotides read TGTGCCAGAAGCCACGACCGGCGCGGGGGGCGCTACGAGCAGTACTTC. Translated: CARSHDRRGGRYEQYF.

This rearrangement joins TRBV5-4 to TRBJ2-3; TRBD2 might be the D (5 bases). Per the germline V gene, CDR1 is SGHNT and CDR2 is YYREEE (reference sequence). The CDR3 is 14 residues long. Deletions cut 7 bases from V and 2 bases from J, with 14 bases between. The CDR3 nucleotides read TGTGCCAGCCATCGGGGTGACACCACAGATACGCAGTATTTT. Protein: CASHRGDTTDTQYF. Looking up the rest from reference TRBV5-4 and TRBJ2-3 gives the full variable domain: ETGVTQSPTHLIKTRGQQVTLRCSSQSGHNTVSWYQQALGQGPQFIFQYYREEENGRGNFPPRFSGLQFPNYSSELNVNALELDDSALYLCASHRGDTTDTQYFGPGTRLTVL.

This chain uses TRBV6-2 or TRBV6-3 with TRBJ1-5; D remains ambiguous. Trimming took 2 bases from V and 7 from J, leaving 9 bases between them. The length of the CDR3 is 13 residues. Germline V CDR1 and CDR2: MNHEY, SVGEGT. The CDR3 protein is CASSYEVKQPQHF. CDR3 nucleotide sequence: TGTGCCAGCAGTTACGAGGTAAAACAGCCCCAGCATTTT.

This clone has just one count. The genes are TRBV4-1 and TRBJ1-3; 7 bases map to TRBD1. The CDR3 runs 14 residues. J was trimmed by 5 bases and V by 4 bases; bases with no gene match: 5. The germline gives CDR1 MGHRA, CDR2 YSYEKL. This CDR3 reads CASSPQQGRNTIYF. The CDR3 coding sequence is TGCGCCAGCAGCCCTCAACAGGGGAGAAACACCATATATTTT.

This clone was seen only once. The rearrangement uses TRBV5-1 and TRBJ2-2; D is possibly TRBD1 (7 bases). Germline CDR1 is SGHRS and CDR2 is YFSETQ. CDR3 length: 16 residues. V lost 0 bases, J lost 6 bases, and 15 bases lay in between. This CDR3 is CASSLGFWRGPGELFF. CDR3 coding DNA: TGCGCCAGCAGCTTGGGATTCTGGAGGGGGCCCGGGGAGCTGTTTTTT.